One sample yielded the 18 T cell receptor beta chains listed below, sequenced in a study of blood T cell repertoires in COVID-19. Profiling relied on immunoSEQ multiplex PCR, and the TCRdb table lists in-frame clones only, not all of them. The sample lists 250,000 to 300,000 clones, around 84% seen once, with 4.1% in the top ten. The material sequenced was PBMCs or T cells enriched from blood (not recorded which). The receptor source for this set is a man aged 30-40 years with acute COVID-19.

The rearrangement joins TRBV29-1 to TRBJ2-2; D is uncertain. V shed 3 bases and J shed 1 base, with 6 bases lying between them. The CDR3 covers 13 residues. CDR1 and CDR2 from the germline V gene are SQVTM and ANQGSEA. The CDR3 DNA reads as TGCAGCGTTGATTCAGGGAACACCGGGGAGCTGTTTTTT. Its protein product is CSVDSGNTGELFF.

The chain links TRBV11-3 to TRBJ2-1; TRBD2 aligns across 13 bases. CDR1 SGHNT and CDR2 YENEEA come from the germline V gene. The CDR3 length is 13 residues. The junction had 4 bases not matched to a gene; V was cut back by 8 bases and J by 9 bases. The CDR3 loop is CASGTSGIIEQFF. CDR3 coding DNA: TGTGCCAGCGGGACTAGCGGGATAATTGAGCAGTTCTTC.

About this clone: This sample includes further DNA sequences coding for the same CDR3. V is TRBV9 and J is TRBJ2-1; D is unclear. This CDR3 comprises 15 residues. Trimming cost V 4 bases and J 0 bases, with 11 bases left between them. Looked up from germline, CDR1 is SGDLS and CDR2 is YYNGEE. This CDR3 reads CASSHDSGSYNEQFF. CDR3 coding DNA: TGTGCCAGCAGCCACGACTCCGGCTCCTACAATGAGCAGTTCTTC.

The chain links TRBV6-5 to TRBJ1-1; TRBD1 agrees at 7 bases. Germline CDR1 MNHEY, CDR2 SVGAGI. J gave up 0 bases and V 2 bases, and 3 bases lay outside the gene matches. The length of the CDR3 is 15 residues. The CDR3 DNA follows: TGTGCCAGCAGTTACCAAGGGGGCCTGAACACTGAAGCTTTCTTT. Its protein is CASSYQGGLNTEAFF.

The V and J genes are TRBV14 and TRBJ1-6; 8 bases align to TRBD1. Unmatched junction bases numbered 17, after V lost 4 bases and J lost 9 bases. The CDR3 totals 18 residues. Germline loops: CDR1 SGHDN, CDR2 FVKESK. CDR3 residues: CASSPRDRTTTSPSPLHF. The CDR3 DNA is TGTGCCAGCAGCCCCCGGGACAGGACGACTACCTCCCCTTCACCCCTCCACTTT.

The chain recombines TRBV5-1 with TRBJ2-5, with 8 nucleotides matching TRBD1. This CDR3 comprises 15 residues. CDR1 and CDR2 from the germline V gene are SGHRS and YFSETQ. The ends lost 7 bases at V and 5 bases at J; junction bases unmatched: 13. CDR3 nucleotide sequence: TGCGCCAGCCGGTCGACAGGGGCGAGGCTGGAGACCCAGTACTTC. Translating gives CASRSTGARLETQYF.

J is TRBJ1-5 and V is TRBV23-1; 11 nucleotides align to TRBD1. TRBV23-1 is flagged as an ORF with uncertain function. With 9 bases clipped from V and 4 bases from J, the junction kept 8 bases outside the gene matches. This CDR3 has 15 amino acids. CDR3 nucleotide sequence: TGCGCCAGTCTACAGGGGGACAGGGGGAATCAGCCCCAGCATTTT. This codes for CASLQGDRGNQPQHF.

The V and J genes are TRBV5-6 and TRBJ1-2; no clear D gene. The CDR3 length is 14 residues. Trimming removed 4 bases from V and 4 bases from J, with 14 bases in between. Germline V lookup: CDR1 SGHDT, CDR2 YYEEEE. CDR3 region: CASSTSREIYGYTF. The CDR3 DNA sequence: TGTGCCAGCAGCACCTCGAGGGAGATCTATGGCTACACCTTC.

The rearrangement joins TRBV18 to TRBJ2-7; a possible D gene is TRBD2 (6 bases). The germline V gene encodes CDR1 KGHSH and CDR2 LQKENI. This CDR3 has 14 residues. Between the trimmed V and J ends, which lost 2 bases and 4 bases, there was a span of 12 bases. The CDR3 loop is CASSPGGSGYEQYV. CDR3 sequence (DNA): TGTGCCAGCTCACCAGGGGGGTCTGGATACGAGCAGTACGTC.

The chain carries TRBV19 and TRBJ2-3; D is undetermined. Trimming took off 4 bases at V and 2 bases at J, with 22 bases between the two ends. The CDR3 has 18 amino acids. Germline CDR1 is LNHDA and CDR2 is SQIVND (reference sequence). This chain's CDR3 is CASSRAETATYFTDTQYF. DNA of the CDR3: TGTGCCAGTAGTAGGGCAGAAACAGCCACTTATTTCACAGATACGCAGTATTTT. Combining the CDR3 with reference TRBV19 and TRBJ2-3 gives the whole variable domain DGGITQSPKYLFRKEGQNVTLSCEQNLNHDAMYWYRQDPGQGLRLIYYSQIVNDFQKGDIAEGYSVSREKKESFPLTVTSAQKNPTAFYLCASSRAETATYFTDTQYFGPGTRLTVL.

The V gene is TRBV14, the J gene TRBJ2-1; TRBD2 might be the D (6 bases). Trimming removed 3 bases from V and 0 bases from J, with 12 bases in between. The CDR3 has 16 residues. The V gene's germline CDR1 is SGHDN and CDR2 FVKESK. CDR3: CASSQPTRSSYNEQFF. CDR3 DNA: TGTGCCAGCAGCCAGCCGACTAGGAGCTCCTACAATGAGCAGTTCTTC.

The gene calls are TRBV11-3 and TRBJ1-1; tentatively, D is TRBD1 (5 bases). The CDR3 has 11 amino acids. Germline V gives CDR1 SGHNT, CDR2 YENEEA. V dropped 4 bases and J dropped 7 bases, with 7 bases sitting between them. CDR3 sequence: CASSSDSEAFF. The CDR3 DNA reads as TGTGCCAGCAGCTCCGACAGTGAAGCTTTCTTT.

The chain recombines TRBV3-1 (or the pseudogene TRBV3-2) with TRBJ1-5; D gene uncertain. Trimming left V 0 bases short and J 5 bases short, with 5 bases between. The V gene's germline CDR1 is LGHDT and CDR2 YNNKEL (reference sequence). This CDR3 has 13 residues. The CDR3 sequence: CASSQDIHQPQHF. CDR3 in DNA: TGTGCCAGCAGCCAAGATATTCATCAGCCCCAGCATTTT.

The chain combines TRBV9 with TRBJ1-2; 7 bases map to TRBD1. Trimming at V came to 4 bases and at J to 8 bases, leaving 8 bases not matched to a gene. The CDR3 is made up of 13 amino acids. Germline lookup yields CDR1 SGDLS and CDR2 YYNGEE. CDR3 DNA: TGTGCCAGCAGCAACCGACAGGGCTGGGGCTACACCTTC. Amino acids: CASSNRQGWGYTF.

This rearrangement joins TRBV4-2 to TRBJ1-1; 8 bases are a match to TRBD1. This CDR3 is built from 16 residues. The V gene's germline CDR1 is LGHNA and CDR2 YNFKEQ. The J segment lost 1 base and the V segment lost 0 bases, leaving 4 bases of the junction unmatched. CDR3 DNA sequence: TGTGCCAGCAGCCAAGATATAGGACAGGGGAACACTGAAGCTTTCTTT. Protein sequence: CASSQDIGQGNTEAFF.

The chain has TRBV5-5 and TRBJ1-1; the D is unclear. Trimming removed 1 base at V and 3 bases at J, with 13 bases between. The CDR3 has 15 amino acids. Germline lookup yields CDR1 SGHKS and CDR2 YYEKEE (reference sequence). This chain's CDR3 is CASSLRYPADTEAFF. The CDR3 DNA sequence: TGTGCCAGCAGCTTGAGGTACCCGGCGGACACTGAAGCTTTCTTT.

This rearrangement joins TRBV4-1 to TRBJ2-2; D is possibly TRBD2 (5 bases). V was shortened by 1 base and J by 1 base, with 7 bases between the two germline ends. Germline values: CDR1 MGHRA, CDR2 YSYEKL. This CDR3 comprises 15 residues. This chain's CDR3 is CASSQGTLNTGELFF. The CDR3 nucleotides are TGCGCCAGCAGCCAAGGGACTTTGAACACCGGGGAGCTGTTTTTT.

The V call is TRBV28, the J call TRBJ2-1; 7 nucleotides match TRBD1. CDR3 size: 13 residues. V shed 5 bases, J shed 7 bases, and the junction held 5 bases outside the gene matches. Germline V gene lookup returns CDR1 MDHEN and CDR2 SYDVKM. In DNA form, the CDR3 reads TGTGCCAGCAGTCTCGGCAGGGGGAATGAGCAGTTCTTC. Amino acids: CASSLGRGNEQFF.